One and the same sample provided the 29 T cell receptor beta chains below, sequenced in a study of T-cell memory formation after mild COVID-19. From the 5' RACE reads, TCRdb called clonotypes with MiXCR, one entry per CDR3 protein. The sample consists of 500,000 to 650,000 distinct CDR3 sequences, about 20% of them appearing once. Sequencing was carried out using PBMCs or a T cell subset sorted from them (not recorded which). The receptors originated from an adult woman who had mild COVID-19 (a few samples of this study predate the infection). Cell type and time point are not known.

This sequence joins TRBV6-5 and TRBJ2-2; 8 bases line up with TRBD1. Losses at the gene ends were 2 bases for V and 6 bases for J; bases not matched to a gene: 11. The CDR3 length is 17 residues. Germline CDR1 reads MNHEY; CDR2 reads SVGAGI. This CDR3 is CASSYLTPGGFPGELFF. The CDR3 coding sequence is TGTGCCAGCAGTTACCTCACCCCAGGGGGCTTCCCCGGGGAGCTGTTTTTT.

This CDR3 is CASSDRGVGGQETQYF. The CDR3 DNA follows: TGTGCCAGCAGTGATCGGGGCGTCGGGGGCCAAGAGACCCAGTACTTC. The V call is TRBV6-1, the J call TRBJ2-5; D may be TRBD2 (6 bases). V was trimmed by 3 bases and J by 1 base, leaving 15 bases between them. Germline V gives CDR1 MNHNS, CDR2 SASEGT. This CDR3 contains 16 residues.

This clonotype was detected a few times. The V gene is TRBV5-8, the J gene TRBJ2-5; 10 nucleotides line up with TRBD1. CDR3 length: 15 residues. Germline loops: CDR1 SGHTS, CDR2 YDEGEE. V was clipped by 4 bases and J by 0 bases; unmatched bases: 3. The CDR3 DNA follows: TGTGCCAGCAGCCCGGGACAGGGGTACCAAGAGACCCAGTACTTC. This codes for CASSPGQGYQETQYF.

The V call is TRBV4-1, the J call TRBJ2-2; D not resolved. The V end lost 3 bases, the J end lost 0 bases, and 5 bases lay between the germline ends. The CDR3 covers 14 residues. CDR1 MGHRA and CDR2 YSYEKL come from the germline V gene. DNA for the CDR3: TGCGCCAGCAGCCATTTAACGAACACCGGGGAGCTGTTTTTT. It yields the protein CASSHLTNTGELFF.

V usage is TRBV9 and J usage is TRBJ2-2, with 8 bases fitting TRBD1. The length of the CDR3 is 16 residues. CDR1 is SGDLS and CDR2 is YYNGEE in the germline V gene. Trimming removed 4 bases from V and 2 bases from J; junction bases left unmatched: 7. This chain's CDR3 is CASSSRQGSNTGELFF. The CDR3 DNA sequence: TGTGCCAGCAGCTCACGACAGGGGTCAAACACCGGGGAGCTGTTTTTT.

The chain uses TRBV4-1 and TRBJ2-7; 10 positions match TRBD1. The CDR3 consists of 15 residues. V dropped 3 bases and J dropped 2; count of bases not matched to a gene: 4. CDR1 and CDR2 (germline): MGHRA, YSYEKL. CDR3 nucleotide sequence: TGCGCCAGCAGCCACGGGGGGACAGGGGCCTACGAGCAGTACTTC. Encoded protein: CASSHGGTGAYEQYF.

The table lists this clonotype with a few counts. This chain joins TRBV14 and TRBJ1-2; no reliable D call. The CDR3 extends over 14 amino acids. From germline, CDR1 is SGHDN and CDR2 FVKESK. V dropped 0 bases and J dropped 7 bases, with 12 bases sitting between them. CDR3 sequence reads: CASSQDWGRAGYTF. The CDR3 coding sequence is TGTGCCAGCAGCCAAGACTGGGGAAGGGCTGGCTACACCTTC.

This chain connects TRBV27 to TRBJ2-7, with a possible D match to TRBD2 (6 bases). Germline V gives CDR1 MNHEY, CDR2 SMNVEV (reference sequence). V was pared by 0 bases and J by 3 bases, with 12 bases between. The CDR3 consists of 15 residues. CDR3 in DNA: TGTGCCAGCAGTTTATCGGGTGGAGGGCACTACGAGCAGTACTTC. Translated: CASSLSGGGHYEQYF.

The chain employs TRBV18 and TRBJ2-3, with D perhaps matching TRBD2 (6 bases). V was trimmed by 2 bases and J by 5 bases, leaving 11 bases between them. In germline, CDR1 is KGHSH, CDR2 LQKENI. This CDR3 has 14 amino acids. The CDR3 DNA follows: TGTGCCAGCTCACCAACCGGGAGCCGAGATACGCAGTATTTT. Protein product: CASSPTGSRDTQYF.

The V gene is TRBV6-5, the J gene TRBJ2-1; tentative D call: TRBD2 (6 bases). Germline V gene lookup returns CDR1 MNHEY and CDR2 SVGAGI. The CDR3 is 18 residues long. Trimming stripped 5 bases from V and 0 bases from J, with 20 bases between. CDR3: CASSTRLSGPSSYNEQFF. The CDR3 region has the DNA TGTGCCAGCAGTACCCGGCTTAGCGGACCCAGCTCCTACAATGAGCAGTTCTTC.

In this sample, this clonotype turned up a few times. The chain couples TRBV4-3 to TRBJ2-7; perhaps TRBD2 as D (7 bases). CDR1 LGHNA and CDR2 YSLEER come from the germline V gene. There are 16 residues in the CDR3. V was shortened by 1 base and J by 3 bases, with 16 bases between the two germline ends. CDR3 in DNA: TGCGCCAGCAGCCAAGTATCGGGGGGCGCAAGCTACGAGCAGTACTTC. Its protein is CASSQVSGGASYEQYF.

This clonotype was seen more than once but under ten times. The chain is built from TRBV5-1 and TRBJ2-7, with a possible D match to TRBD2 (8 bases). This CDR3 region has 15 residues. Germline CDR1 SGHRS, CDR2 YFSETQ. The V end lost 0 bases, the J end lost 4 bases, and 14 bases lay between the germline ends. CDR3 DNA: TGCGCCAGCAGCTTGGGGACAGGCGGGAGGTACGAGCAGTACTTC. This sequence encodes CASSLGTGGRYEQYF.

The chain uses TRBV4-3 and TRBJ2-5, with a weak D call TRBD2 (5 bases). V lost 0 bases, J lost 5 bases, and 10 bases lay in between. The CDR3 sequence is 14 residues long. CDR1 is LGHNA and CDR2 is YSLEER in the germline V gene. The CDR3 region has the DNA TGCGCCAGCAGCCAAGATCCTAGCAGCGAGACCCAGTACTTC. It yields the protein CASSQDPSSETQYF.

The rearrangement joins TRBV30 to TRBJ2-3; 7 bases are a match to TRBD1. Looked up from germline, CDR1 is GTSNPN and CDR2 is SVGIG (reference sequence). The CDR3 is made up of 13 amino acids. The V segment lost 8 bases and the J segment 2 bases; nucleotides outside the gene matches: 7. CDR3 sequence: CARRTGTTDTQYF. In DNA, the CDR3 is TGTGCCCGCCGGACAGGAACCACAGATACGCAGTATTTT. The variable domain in full, completed from reference TRBV30 and TRBJ2-3, reads SQTIHQWPATLVQPVGSPLSLECTVEGTSNPNLYWYRQAAGRGLQLLFYSVGIGQISSEVPQNLSASRPQDRQFILSSKKLLLSDSGFYLCARRTGTTDTQYFGPGTRLTVL.

This clonotype was counted a few times. The V gene is TRBV27, the J gene TRBJ2-2; maybe TRBD2 (5 bases). Trimming removed 3 bases at V and 5 bases at J, with 10 bases between. CDR1 and CDR2 (germline): MNHEY, SMNVEV (reference sequence). The length of the CDR3 is 14 residues. This CDR3 is CASSFLGITGELFF. In DNA, the CDR3 is TGTGCCAGCAGTTTTCTCGGGATAACCGGGGAGCTGTTTTTT.

The rearrangement links TRBV11-3 to TRBJ2-1; D ambiguous. The CDR3 is 13 amino acids. The V gene lost 1 base and the J gene lost 10 bases, with 11 bases spanning the gap. CDR1 and CDR2 from the germline V gene are SGHNT and YENEEA. CDR3 in DNA: TGTGCCAGCAGCTTAGGACACCCCGGAGAGCAGTTCTTC. As protein: CASSLGHPGEQFF.

The V and J genes are TRBV3-1 and TRBJ2-2; perhaps TRBD1 as D (5 bases). CDR3 length: 17 residues. Between the trimmed V and J ends, which lost 1 base and 4 bases, there was a span of 16 bases. Germline CDR1 reads LGHDT; CDR2 reads YNNKEL (reference sequence). The CDR3 region is CASSQGQWGRSTGELFF. Written as DNA, the CDR3 is TGTGCCAGCAGCCAAGGTCAATGGGGCAGAAGCACCGGGGAGCTGTTTTTT. The complete variable domain, with remaining parts taken from reference TRBV3-1 and TRBJ2-2, reads DTAVSQTPKYLVTQMGNDKSIKCEQNLGHDTMYWYKQDSKKFLKIMFSYNNKELIINETVPNRFSPKSPDKAHLNLHINSLELGDSAVYFCASSQGQWGRSTGELFFGEGSRLTVL.

This clonotype has a handful of counts. This rearrangement joins TRBV5-5 to TRBJ1-6; D gene unclear. This CDR3 comprises 14 residues. Between the trimmed V and J ends, which lost 7 bases and 10 bases, there was a span of 18 bases. Germline loops: CDR1 SGHKS, CDR2 YYEKEE (reference sequence). The DNA of the CDR3 is TGTGCCAGCTTTTCAACAGTGGATCGGTCACCCCTCCACTTT. This gives the protein CASFSTVDRSPLHF.

This clonotype has a count of ten or more. This chain joins TRBV20-1 and TRBJ2-5; 8 positions match TRBD1. The germline gives CDR1 DFQATT, CDR2 SNEGSKA (reference sequence). The CDR3 contains 15 residues. Trimming cost V 0 bases and J 7 bases; bases outside gene matches: 10. The CDR3 reads CSARDVRGLGGTQYF. CDR3 in DNA: TGCAGTGCTAGAGATGTCAGGGGGCTAGGAGGGACCCAGTACTTC.

The V and J genes are TRBV11-2 and TRBJ1-1, with unresolved D. CDR1 SGHAT and CDR2 FQNNGV come from the germline V gene. The germline V and J ends were trimmed by 0 bases and 1 base, with 9 bases remaining between them. The length of the CDR3 is 15 residues. CDR3 residues: CASSLEVYSNTEAFF. As DNA, the CDR3 is TGTGCCAGCAGCTTAGAGGTATACTCGAACACTGAAGCTTTCTTT.

The V call is TRBV9, the J call TRBJ2-7, with 10 bases that match TRBD2. Germline CDR1 SGDLS, CDR2 YYNGEE. The length of the CDR3 is 13 residues. The V and J ends lost 1 base and 6 bases, in that order; junction bases with no gene match: 1. Written as DNA, the CDR3 is TGTGCCAGCAGCGTAACTAGCGGGACCGAGCAGTACTTC. Amino acids: CASSVTSGTEQYF.

The rearrangement links TRBV5-6 to TRBJ2-7, with TRBD2 as a possible D gene (5 bases). CDR3 size: 15 residues. V shed 1 base and J shed 2 bases, with 13 bases lying between them. CDR1 and CDR2 (germline): SGHDT, YYEEEE. CDR3 nucleotide sequence: TGTGCCAGCAGCTTGTCGCTGGGAGTCGCCTACGAGCAGTACTTC. Translated, it gives CASSLSLGVAYEQYF.

V gene TRBV7-8 combines with J gene TRBJ1-5; unclear D gene. The V end was cut by 0 bases, the J end by 6 bases, with 9 bases between. Germline loops: CDR1 SGHVS, CDR2 FQNEAQ. The CDR3 extends over 14 amino acids. CDR3 bases: TGTGCCAGCAGCTTAGCGCGTCTCTCTCAGCCCCAGCATTTT. This translates into CASSLARLSQPQHF. Complete variable domain (other parts from reference TRBV7-8 and TRBJ1-5): GAGVSQSPRYKVAKRGQDVALRCDPISGHVSLFWYQQALGQGPEFLTYFQNEAQLDKSGLPSDRFFAERPEGSVSTLKIQRTQQEDSAVYLCASSLARLSQPQHFGDGTRLSIL.

The chain has TRBV7-2 and TRBJ2-5; D is perhaps TRBD1 (5 bases). Germline lookup yields CDR1 SGHTA and CDR2 FQGNSA. V lost 3 bases, J lost 4 bases, and 12 bases lay in between. The CDR3 extends over 14 amino acids. The CDR3 spells CASSLAGMRETQYF. CDR3 DNA sequence: TGTGCCAGCAGCTTGGCAGGGATGAGAGAGACCCAGTACTTC. The full variable domain, in which reference TRBV7-2 and TRBJ2-5 provide the parts outside the CDR3, is GAGVSQSPSNKVTEKGKDVELRCDPISGHTALYWYRQSLGQGLEFLIYFQGNSAPDKSGLPSDRFSAERTGGSVSTLTIQRTQQEDSAVYLCASSLAGMRETQYFGPGTRLLVL.

The table lists this clonotype with a few counts. The chain employs TRBV30 and TRBJ2-6; D not certain. This CDR3 is 11 amino acids long. V was shortened by 7 bases and J by 2 bases, with 3 bases between the two germline ends. Germline V gives CDR1 GTSNPN, CDR2 SVGIG (reference sequence). CDR3 nucleotides: TGTGCCTCGACTGGGGCCAACGTCCTGACTTTC. Translating it yields CASTGANVLTF.

This clonotype was counted only a few times. The chain has TRBV12-3 or TRBV12-4 and TRBJ2-3; D perhaps matches TRBD2 (6 bases). The CDR3 loop spans 14 amino acids. The germline V and J ends were trimmed by 7 bases and 5 bases, with 16 bases remaining between them. Here the CDR3 reads CASNLRRVEDTQYF. The DNA for the CDR3 is TGTGCCAGCAATCTAAGGAGGGTGGAAGATACGCAGTATTTT.

The J gene is TRBJ1-5, the V gene TRBV7-6; 7 nucleotides line up with TRBD1. Germline V gene lookup returns CDR1 SGHVS and CDR2 FNYEAQ. The CDR3 consists of 12 residues. J was trimmed by 8 bases and V by 5 bases; bases with no gene match: 3. CDR3 sequence reads: CASSRTGEPQHF. The CDR3 DNA reads as TGTGCCAGCAGCCGGACAGGCGAGCCCCAGCATTTT.

This clonotype was seen repeatedly, ten times or more. The junction does not match germline at one end; this may be a read error. The gene calls are TRBV5-1 and TRBJ1-2; D unclear. Germline CDR1 is SGHRS and CDR2 is YFSETQ. CDR3 size: 12 residues. CDR3 in amino acids: CASSLDGYGYTF. For the CDR3, the DNA is TGTGCCAGCAGCTTAGATGGCTATGGCTACACCTTC.

V is TRBV5-1 and J is TRBJ1-1; D gene unclear. Germline loops: CDR1 SGHRS, CDR2 YFSETQ. The ends were cut back, 1 base at V and 1 base at J, with 8 bases in the middle. The CDR3 runs 14 residues. CDR3 protein: CASSLPQSNTEAFF. CDR3 nucleotides: TGCGCCAGCAGCTTGCCCCAGTCGAACACTGAAGCTTTCTTT.